This TCR beta chain originates from a study of glioma-infiltrating T cells. General study results and limits: CDR3 overlap between tissue and blood was very small. Above-expected tissue-blood divergence occurred in all gliomas, most in low-grade ones.

Remarks on this clonotype: The antigen is unknown. A read error may explain this, as a much larger clone is one base away.

Using RNA template, CDR3s of TCR alpha and beta were amplified with iRepertoire arm-PCR. One entry per CDR3 protein, called by TCRdb with MiXCR from the multiplex PCR reads. This sample has approximately 120,000 distinct CDR3 sequences, with less than 30% found just once. V lost 0 bases and J 12 bases, leaving 18 bases between the germline ends. CDR1 and CDR2 from the germline V gene are MRHNA and SNTAGT. The CDR3 is 15 residues long. Sequencing was performed on glioma tissue, nonneoplastic brain tissue, or PBMCs (not recorded which). The chain uses TRBV6-4 and TRBJ2-1; tentatively, D is TRBD1 (6 bases). The clonotype comes from a human donor with low-grade glioma or glioblastoma, undergoing nonglioma brain surgery, or in good health (not recorded which). CDR3 bases: TGTGCCAGCAGTGACTCAGGGCAGGGGATGGATGGGCAGTTCTTC. Protein sequence: CASSDSGQGMDGQFF.